Below, one T cell receptor beta chain is given with its context. There is no known antigen for this receptor. No much larger clone is present one base from it, and per-base qualities are unavailable. Distinct nucleotide sequences in the sample also encode this CDR3. This specimen comes from a study of OX40 agonist ivuxolimab in advanced cancers. In the study overall: Ivuxolimab was an agonistic, fully human IgG2 monoclonal antibody directed against OX40 (CD134), a costimulatory receptor. Intravenous ivuxolimab was administered to patients every 2 weeks at six dose levels: 0.01, 0.1, 0.3, 1.5, 3 and 10 mg/kg. Among the roughly 50 dose-escalation patients, approximately 20 had hepatocellular carcinoma, around 15 melanoma, 9 renal cell carcinoma and 9 head and neck cancer. In the dose-escalation cohort, 82.7% of patients were male, and the mean age was approximately 64 years, with a range of roughly 20 to 80. Patients were allowed to have had prior anti-PD-1, anti-PD-L1 or anti-CTLA-4 therapy, and 40% of the dose-escalation patients had previously received checkpoint inhibitors. Partial responses occurred in three dose-escalation patients, of whom one had hepatocellular carcinoma and two had cutaneous melanoma. Peripheral TCRbeta sequencing aimed to test whether ivuxolimab altered TCR sequence diversity and caused clonal T-cell expansion. The paper describes the monotherapy dose-escalation part (N of about 55 patients) of the phase I trial of ivuxolimab. Overall study outcomes, separate from this receptor: Low levels of normalized T-cell clonal expansion were also seen in some nonresponding patients. In the 0.1-3.0 mg/kg groups, partial responders had among the lowest normalized peripheral clonal expansion, particularly in CD8+ T cells. At doses from 0.1 to 3.0 mg/kg, clonal expansion was seen in both CD4+ and CD8+ blood T cells between baseline and week 6. After ivuxolimab, expanded clones were on average more numerous among CD8+ T cells than among CD4+ T cells. The antigen specificity of the clonally expanded peripheral T cells was not determined.

The germline V and J ends show losses of 5 bases and 3 bases respectively, and no gene match explains 2 bases of the junction. The CDR3 goes from the cysteine to the phenylalanine over 13 residues. Solely the CDR3 DNA is kept, with 39 bases framed from the first base. For CDR1 and CDR2, the germline V gene (reference sequence) lists SGHNT and YYREEE. Genomic DNA was extracted from sorted cells for sequencing of the TCRbeta CDR3 region. The immunoSEQ Assay was used to sequence the TCRbeta CDR3 regions. TCRdb took this table from immuneACCESS and kept in-frame rearrangements with V and J called. Such tables lack part of the clones; where checked against another copy, unresolved V genes explain under half of the gap, and the rest is unexplained. The table for this sample lists 80,000 to 95,000 clones; around 86% of them were counted only once. The ten largest clones add up to about 2% of the sample.

Patients with autoimmune disease history or receiving systemic immunosuppression were excluded from the trial. In every dose cohort, peripheral blood was drawn for TCR sequencing at baseline, cycle 4 day 1, and cycle 7 day 1. Samples came from an open-label, multicenter, first-in-human phase I dose-escalation trial of ivuxolimab. Adults with locally advanced or metastatic head and neck squamous cell, hepatocellular, melanoma or renal cell carcinoma were enrolled in the trial. Before TCR sequencing, CD4+ and CD8+ T cells were separately sorted from peripheral blood. The V gene is TRBV5-4 and the J gene is TRBJ1-2, with 9 bases in between that match TRBD1. The TCR sequence derives from an adult with an advanced solid tumor such as melanoma, head and neck, liver or kidney cancer. The sample in question was CD4+ or CD8+ T cells sorted from blood, obtained in a trial of the OX40 agonist ivuxolimab. The nucleotide sequence reads TGTGCCAGCAGTCGGGACAGGGACTATGGCTACACCTTC. This is translated as CASSRDRDYGYTF.